This TCR beta chain was observed in a study of blood T cell repertoires in COVID-19. In the study overall: Italy, Spain and the United States were the sources of the convalescent and acute COVID-19 samples. Sample material is recorded as cDNA or gDNA derived from T cells, B-cell-depleted T cells, or PBMCs.

As processed by the authors: Amplification with reference gene primers provided the estimates of nucleated cell counts. Profiling relied on immunoSEQ multiplex PCR, and the TCRdb table lists in-frame clones only, not all of them. V and J calls plus clone size are reproduced from that table; the DNA served to infer D and trimming. The sample carries over 80,000 clones, approximately 87% recorded once. This clone was found once. CDR1 and CDR2 (germline): DFQATT, SNEGSKA (reference sequence). Trimming at V came to 3 bases and at J to 6 bases, leaving 10 bases not matched to a gene. The CDR3 covers 16 residues.

The V call is TRBV20-1, the J call TRBJ2-1; 11 bases match TRBD2. This clonotype originated in a human donor in a cohort sampled during active COVID-19. The sample consisted of peripheral blood. The chain's CDR3 is CSASKSTGLAGNEQFF. CDR3 DNA: TGCAGTGCTAGTAAGTCCACCGGACTAGCGGGCAATGAGCAGTTCTTC.